This TCR beta chain was observed in a study of regulatory T cells in long-lasting Graves disease. Notes on the study in general: TRBV28 was favored in persistent disease, as were TRBJ1-2 and TRBJ2-5.

On this clonotype: Its target is not known.

Germline V gene sequence: CDR1 SGHTA, CDR2 FQGTGA. The CDR3 sequence is 13 residues long. Trimming took off 2 bases at V and 6 bases at J, with 9 bases between the two ends. Described time point: newly diagnosed GD, antithyroid drugs for less than 3 months. The TCR library was prepared using RNA isolated from PBMCs. It was American Thyroid Association guidelines that determined Graves' disease diagnosis. Both iRepertoire HTBI primers and Arm-PCR of CDR3 regions were used to build the TCR beta libraries. One entry per CDR3 protein, called by TCRdb with MiXCR from the multiplex PCR reads. There are roughly 380,000 distinct CDR3 sequences in the sample; approximately 15% occur only once, and about 32% lies in the top ten. This sample was shared with a second study, whose subject was T cells in Graves' hyperthyroidism and ophthalmopathy.

This TCR derives from a man aged 35-49 years with Graves disease. The chain employs TRBV7-3 and TRBJ2-3; D not resolved. This material consisted of peripheral blood mononuclear cells (PBMCs), taken at new diagnosis, from a patient treated with antithyroid drugs. In DNA form, the CDR3 reads TGTGCCAGCAGCTTACTGTCGCAGGATACGCAGTATTTT. Its translation: CASSLLSQDTQYF.